This is a list of T cell receptor beta chains from one sample in a study of blood T cell repertoires in COVID-19. Profiling relied on immunoSEQ multiplex PCR, and the TCRdb table lists in-frame clones only, not all of them. The table shows roughly 130,000 clones, with more than 70% occurring only once. The sample was peripheral blood. These receptors came from a man in his 70s with acute or convalescent COVID-19. Both conserved end residues are part of each CDR3. Fields, in order: D gene, J gene, V gene, clone size, CDR3 protein, CDR3 DNA. The D gene is left open where the match is weak. Clone size is not always given. Where it is, it says once, few, many or a class for expanded clones.

>-|TRBJ1-5|TRBV2|-
CASQAYSNQPQHF
TGTGCCAGTCAGGCCTATAGCAATCAGCCCCAGCATTTT
>-|TRBJ2-3|TRBV5-1|-
CASSLGLVHPDTQYF
TGCGCCAGCAGCTTGGGTCTAGTTCACCCAGATACGCAGTATTTT
>-|TRBJ1-1|TRBV6-2/TRBV6-3|-
CASSSHTGNTEAFF
TGTGCCAGCAGTTCACACACAGGGAACACTGAAGCTTTCTTT
>-|TRBJ1-2|TRBV20-1|-
CSASSGRAVDGYTF
TGCAGTGCTAGTTCCGGCAGGGCGGTTGATGGCTACACCTTC
>-|TRBJ2-5|TRBV11-2|-
CASSLSTGTAGETQYF
TGTGCCAGCAGCTTATCCACCGGGACCGCGGGGGAGACCCAGTACTTC
>TRBD1|TRBJ1-5|TRBV5-6|-
CASSVGTGRLDQPQHF
TGTGCCAGCAGCGTAGGGACAGGGCGGCTCGATCAGCCCCAGCATTTT
>TRBD1|TRBJ1-2|TRBV3-1/TRBV3-2|-
CASSQEQGGIPYGYTF
TGTGCCAGCAGCCAAGAACAGGGGGGGATTCCCTATGGCTACACCTTC
>-|TRBJ1-1|TRBV18|-
CASSLSDSTEAFF
TGTGCCAGCTCCCTATCCGACAGCACTGAAGCTTTCTTT
>TRBD2|TRBJ2-1|TRBV7-6|-
CASSLVSVAGGPNEQFF
TGTGCCAGCAGCTTAGTATCGGTAGCGGGGGGCCCCAATGAGCAGTTCTTC
>TRBD1|TRBJ1-4|TRBV6-6|-
CASSYTTGGNEKLFF
TGTGCCAGCAGTTACACGACAGGGGGTAATGAAAAACTGTTTTTT
>TRBD1|TRBJ1-1|TRBV28|-
CASSLLTSRGSAEAFF
TGTGCCAGCAGTCTACTGACCAGCAGGGGGAGCGCTGAAGCTTTCTTT
>-|TRBJ2-1|TRBV15|-
CATSSLQGISYNEQFF
TGTGCCACCAGCAGCCTTCAGGGAATCTCCTACAATGAGCAGTTCTTC
>-|TRBJ1-1|TRBV2|few
CASRNRNTEAFF
TGTGCCAGCAGAAATAGGAACACTGAAGCTTTCTTT
>-|TRBJ1-3|TRBV7-9|once
CASSFDRASGNTIYF
TGTGCCAGCAGCTTCGACAGAGCCTCTGGAAACACCATATATTTT
>TRBD1|TRBJ2-2|TRBV5-1|-
CASSGTASNTGELFF
TGCGCCAGCAGCGGGACAGCGAGTAACACCGGGGAGCTGTTTTTT
>-|TRBJ1-6|TRBV27|-
CASSLSPGYNSPLHF
TGTGCCAGCAGTTTGTCCCCCGGGTATAATTCACCCCTCCACTTT
>-|TRBJ1-6|TRBV9|few
CASSVGGRESSPLHF
TGTGCCAGCAGCGTAGGGGGCAGAGAAAGTTCACCCCTCCACTTT
>-|TRBJ2-5|TRBV30|-
CAWSYQTDIQETQYF
TGTGCCTGGAGTTATCAAACAGACATCCAAGAGACCCAGTACTTC
>-|TRBJ2-3|TRBV23-1|few
CASSQTGGTDTQYF
TGCGCCAGCAGTCAGACGGGAGGCACAGATACGCAGTATTTT
>TRBD1|TRBJ2-7|TRBV5-1|-
CASSLTGGGEQYF
TGCGCCAGCAGCTTGACAGGGGGCGGCGAGCAGTACTTC
>-|TRBJ2-1|TRBV9|-
CASSVVAGVYNEQFF
TGTGCCAGCAGCGTAGTAGCCGGGGTATACAATGAGCAGTTCTTC
>-|TRBJ1-3|TRBV6-5|-
CASSSSGKNTIYF
TGTGCCAGCAGCTCCTCAGGGAAAAACACCATATATTTT
>-|TRBJ1-1|TRBV3-1/TRBV3-2|-
CASRQGRAEAFF
TGTGCCAGCAGGCAAGGGCGGGCTGAAGCTTTCTTT
>TRBD1|TRBJ1-2|TRBV28|-
CASSLGQGNYGYTF
TGTGCCAGCAGTCTCGGACAGGGGAACTATGGCTACACCTTC
>TRBD1|TRBJ2-1|TRBV5-6|-
CASSLGQGASEQFF
TGTGCCAGCAGCTTGGGACAGGGGGCCTCAGAGCAGTTCTTC
>TRBD2|TRBJ2-3|TRBV5-1|once
CASSNGGLATDTQYF
TGCGCCAGCTCCAATGGGGGACTAGCCACAGATACGCAGTATTTT
>TRBD2|TRBJ2-5|TRBV10-3|-
CAIGTSEETQYF
TGTGCCATTGGGACTAGCGAAGAGACCCAGTACTTC
>-|TRBJ2-7|TRBV28|-
CASSSAAGPYEQYF
TGTGCCAGCAGTTCTGCTGCGGGGCCCTACGAGCAGTACTTC
>-|TRBJ2-7|TRBV7-2|-
CASSLGGGGVTYEQYF
TGTGCCAGCAGCTTAGGAGGCGGGGGCGTTACCTACGAGCAGTACTTC
>-|TRBJ2-7|TRBV13|-
CASSPPRGQSYEQYF
TGTGCCAGCAGCCCCCCCCGAGGACAGTCCTACGAGCAGTACTTC
>-|TRBJ1-1|TRBV7-9|-
CASSFTGMNTEAFF
TGTGCCAGCAGCTTTACAGGGATGAACACTGAAGCTTTCTTT
>-|TRBJ1-5|TRBV19|-
CASSGTFNQPQHF
TGTGCCAGTTCCGGGACATTTAATCAGCCCCAGCATTTT
>-|TRBJ1-2|TRBV5-4|-
CASSFRGGDGYTF
TGTGCCAGCAGCTTTAGGGGGGGGGATGGCTACACCTTC
>TRBD1|TRBJ1-2|TRBV5-6|-
CASSAAGGDYGYTF
TGTGCCAGCAGCGCCGCAGGGGGCGACTATGGCTACACCTTC
>-|TRBJ2-7|TRBV30|-
CAWRERTGPRGEQYF
TGTGCCTGGAGGGAACGCACAGGGCCTCGGGGCGAGCAGTACTTC
>-|TRBJ2-7|TRBV6-2/TRBV6-3|-
CASSSPPRGVGEQYF
TGTGCCAGCAGTTCCCCCCCCAGGGGGGTGGGAGAGCAGTACTTC
>-|TRBJ2-1|TRBV3-1/TRBV3-2|-
CASSSKNSGPYNEQFF
TGTGCCAGCAGCTCTAAAAACAGCGGACCCTACAATGAGCAGTTCTTC
>-|TRBJ2-5|TRBV5-4|-
CASSLGGTGEQETQYF
TGTGCCAGCAGCTTGGGAGGCACAGGAGAACAAGAGACCCAGTACTTC
>-|TRBJ2-5|TRBV3-1/TRBV3-2|-
CASSQRETQYF
TGTGCCAGCAGCCAACGAGAGACCCAGTACTTC
>-|TRBJ2-7|TRBV28|-
CASSQGSGTYEQYF
TGTGCCAGCAGCCAGGGAAGTGGTACCTACGAGCAGTACTTC
>TRBD1|TRBJ1-2|TRBV29-1|few
CSVKLDRGLGYGYTF
TGCAGCGTTAAACTGGACAGGGGGCTGGGCTATGGCTACACCTTC
>TRBD1|TRBJ2-7|TRBV15|-
CATSREMGQAYEQYF
TGTGCCACCAGCAGAGAGATGGGACAGGCCTACGAGCAGTACTTC
>TRBD2|TRBJ2-5|TRBV5-4|-
CASRDGTSATQYF
TGTGCCAGCAGGGACGGGACTAGCGCGACCCAGTACTTC
>-|TRBJ1-1|TRBV19|-
CASATGAEAFF
TGTGCCAGTGCTACAGGAGCGGAAGCTTTCTTT
>TRBD1|TRBJ1-1|TRBV7-9|-
CASSLGRGLANTEAFF
TGTGCCAGCAGCTTAGGGAGGGGGCTTGCGAACACTGAAGCTTTCTTT
>-|TRBJ2-1|TRBV19|-
CASRVDRAGDNEQFF
TGTGCCAGTAGGGTGGACAGGGCGGGGGACAATGAGCAGTTCTTC
>-|TRBJ1-1|TRBV4-2|-
CASSQDRTANTEAFF
TGTGCCAGCAGCCAAGACCGGACAGCCAACACTGAAGCTTTCTTT
>-|TRBJ2-3|TRBV24-1|-
CATSDLLGATDTQYF
TGTGCCACCAGTGATTTGCTCGGAGCCACAGATACGCAGTATTTT
>-|TRBJ2-2|TRBV11-2|-
CASGDSSNTGELFF
TGTGCCAGCGGGGACTCTTCGAACACCGGGGAGCTGTTTTTT
>-|TRBJ1-2|TRBV12-3/TRBV12-4|-
CASSLGTLYGYTF
TGTGCCAGCAGTTTAGGGACACTCTATGGCTACACCTTC
>TRBD1|TRBJ1-2|TRBV5-8|-
CASHRGRVGYTF
TGTGCCAGCCACAGGGGGCGGGTTGGCTACACCTTC
>TRBD1|TRBJ1-5|TRBV5-6|-
CASSLTGAGQPQHF
TGTGCCAGCAGCTTGACAGGGGCGGGTCAGCCCCAGCATTTT
>TRBD1|TRBJ1-5|TRBV19|-
CASRRSDGRGNQPQHF
TGTGCCAGTAGGCGTTCAGACGGCAGGGGGAATCAGCCCCAGCATTTT
>-|TRBJ1-1|TRBV3-1/TRBV3-2|few
CASSPPGGAEAFF
TGTGCCAGCAGCCCACCGGGAGGTGCTGAAGCTTTCTTT
>-|TRBJ1-1|TRBV6-6|-
CASSYPETGTEAFF
TGTGCCAGCAGTTACCCCGAAACGGGCACTGAAGCTTTCTTT
>TRBD1|TRBJ2-1|TRBV9|few
CASSPRGAGTAYNEQFF
TGTGCCAGCAGCCCCCGGGGCGCCGGGACAGCCTACAATGAGCAGTTCTTC
>-|TRBJ1-3|TRBV6-5|-
CASRRDSISGNTIYF
TGTGCCAGCAGAAGAGACAGTATCTCTGGAAACACCATATATTTT